This entry describes one T cell receptor beta chain. These data originate in a study of cytomegalovirus exposure and HLA in healthy donors. This PCR relied on a set of 60 Vbeta primers and 13 Jbeta primers. Only in-frame clones appear in the TCRdb table, and some are missing; sequencing was by immunoSEQ multiplex PCR. This sample yields about 160,000 clones, of which less than 85% are seen a single time; 1% belongs to the top ten. Unmatched junction bases numbered 12, after V lost 1 base and J lost 7 bases. The CDR3 totals 17 residues. Germline assignment: CDR1 SGHVS and CDR2 FQNEAQ. The chain carries TRBV7-8 and TRBJ1-2, with 10 bases aligning to TRBD1. Sample: PBMCs. This clonotype was obtained from a boy between 2 and 10 years old in good health and CMV-seronegative. This chain's CDR3 is CASSLGGGDRGPPGYTF. Written as DNA, the CDR3 is TGTGCCAGCAGCTTAGGGGGAGGGGACAGGGGCCCTCCTGGCTACACCTTC.